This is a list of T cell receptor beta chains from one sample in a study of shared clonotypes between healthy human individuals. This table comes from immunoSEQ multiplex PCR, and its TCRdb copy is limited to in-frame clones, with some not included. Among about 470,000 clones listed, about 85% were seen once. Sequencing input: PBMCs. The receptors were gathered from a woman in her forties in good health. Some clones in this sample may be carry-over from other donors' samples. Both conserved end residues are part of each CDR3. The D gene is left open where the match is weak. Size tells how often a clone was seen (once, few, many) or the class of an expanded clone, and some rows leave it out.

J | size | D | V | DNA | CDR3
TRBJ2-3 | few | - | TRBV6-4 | TGTGCCAGCAGTCCGGGACTTAGCACAGATACGCAGTATTTT | CASSPGLSTDTQYF
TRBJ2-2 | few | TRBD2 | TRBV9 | TGTGCCAGCAGCGCCCTAGCGGGGCCGAACACCGGGGAGCTGTTTTTT | CASSALAGPNTGELFF
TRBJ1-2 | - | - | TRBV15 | TGTGCCACCAGCAGAGACCCAGGGAGTACCTATGGCTACACCTTC | CATSRDPGSTYGYTF
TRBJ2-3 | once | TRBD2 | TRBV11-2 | TGTGCCAGCAGCTTATTCCTAGCGGGAGTTACAGATACGCAGTATTTT | CASSLFLAGVTDTQYF
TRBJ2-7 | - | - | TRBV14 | TGTGCCAGCAGCCCCACATCGGGACGTAGAGGCTACGAGCAGTACTTC | CASSPTSGRRGYEQYF
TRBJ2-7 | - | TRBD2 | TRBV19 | TGTGCCAGTAGTATAGGCGGACTAGCGGAGACGTACGAGCAGTACTTC | CASSIGGLAETYEQYF
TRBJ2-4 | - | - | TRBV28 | TGTGCCAGCAGTTTAGGCGACATTCAGTACTTC | CASSLGDIQYF
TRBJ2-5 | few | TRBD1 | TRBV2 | TGTGCCAGCGCCCGGGACAGGGAAAGGGGGGAGACCCAGTACTTC | CASARDRERGETQYF
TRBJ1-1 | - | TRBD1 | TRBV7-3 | TGTGCCAGCAGCTTAACCTCCGGGACAGGGGGCACTGGGACTGAAGCTTTCTTT | CASSLTSGTGGTGTEAFF
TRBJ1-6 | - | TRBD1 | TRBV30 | TGTGCCTGGAGGGATGGACAGGCACGGTCACCCCTCCACTTT | CAWRDGQARSPLHF
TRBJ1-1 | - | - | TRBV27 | TGTGCCAGCAGTCCTCTATATGGGGACACTGAAGCTTTCTTT | CASSPLYGDTEAFF
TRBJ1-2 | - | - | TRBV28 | TGTGCCAGCAGTAGGGATGGCTACACCTTC | CASSRDGYTF
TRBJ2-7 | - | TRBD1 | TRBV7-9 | TGTGCCAGCAGCTTAGGTTTTGACAGGGGCCAACGGACCTACGAGCAGTACTTC | CASSLGFDRGQRTYEQYF
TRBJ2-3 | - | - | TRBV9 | TGTGCCAGCCAGCAGACCACAGATACGCAGTATTTT | CASQQTTDTQYF
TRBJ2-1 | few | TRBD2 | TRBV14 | TGTGCCAGCAGCCGCGGGACTAGCGGGACGTATGAGCAGTTCTTC | CASSRGTSGTYEQFF
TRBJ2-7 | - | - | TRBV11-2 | TGTGCCAGCAGCATTTGGGGGGCGTTTCCCTACGAGCAGTACTTC | CASSIWGAFPYEQYF
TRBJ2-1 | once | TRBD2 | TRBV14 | TGTGCCAGCAGCCGCGGGACTAGCGGAGAGAATGAGCAGTTCTTC | CASSRGTSGENEQFF
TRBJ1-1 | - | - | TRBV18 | TGTGCCAGCTCACCAGTGGGACCGAACACTGAAGCTTTCTTT | CASSPVGPNTEAFF
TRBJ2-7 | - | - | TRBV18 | TGTGCCAGCTCACCGGCGGGGTCCTACGAGCAGTACTTC | CASSPAGSYEQYF
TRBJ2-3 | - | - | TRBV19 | TGTGCCAGTAGTATTAGACCGGGCCTCGCAGATACGCAGTATTTT | CASSIRPGLADTQYF
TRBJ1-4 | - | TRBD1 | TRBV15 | TGTGCCACCCGGCGTGGGGGACAGGGAGGTGAAAAACTGTTTTTT | CATRRGGQGGEKLFF
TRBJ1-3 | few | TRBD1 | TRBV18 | TGTGCCAGCTCACCCCTGGACAGGGGAAGAGGGTCTGAGCCTGGAAACACCATATATTTT | CASSPLDRGRGSEPGNTIYF
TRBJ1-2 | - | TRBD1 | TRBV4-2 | TGTGCCAGCAGCCCTCCCCCAGGGGGGGCGCGGGGCTACACCTTC | CASSPPPGGARGYTF
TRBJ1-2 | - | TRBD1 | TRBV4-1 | TGCGCCAGCAGCCAACAGGGGGCTCGTGGCTACACCTTC | CASSQQGARGYTF
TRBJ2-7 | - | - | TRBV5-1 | TGCGCCAGCCGAGGAGGGGACATCGTTGGGGAAGAGCAGTACTTC | CASRGGDIVGEEQYF
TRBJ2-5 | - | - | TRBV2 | TGTGCCAGCAGTGACAGAGCAGGGTCGGAGACCCAGTACTTC | CASSDRAGSETQYF
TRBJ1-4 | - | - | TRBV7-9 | TGTGCCAGCAGCTTAGACCGGAATAATGAAAAACTGTTTTTT | CASSLDRNNEKLFF
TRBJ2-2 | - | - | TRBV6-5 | TGTGCCAGCAGTAGCTATCGGCGACACACCGGGGAGCTGTTTTTT | CASSSYRRHTGELFF
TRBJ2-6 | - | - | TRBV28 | TGTGCCAGCAGCCCCACAGGGTCTGGGGCCAACGTCCTGACTTTC | CASSPTGSGANVLTF
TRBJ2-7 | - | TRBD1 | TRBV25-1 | TGTGCCAGCAGTGAATTAGGGACAGAGAAGCCCCACGAGCAGTACTTC | CASSELGTEKPHEQYF
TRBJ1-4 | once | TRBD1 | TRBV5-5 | TGTGCCAGCAGCTTGAGGGACAGGGTTGAAAAACTGTTTTTT | CASSLRDRVEKLFF
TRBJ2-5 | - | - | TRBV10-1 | TGCGCCAGCGGGGGGACAGACGAAGAGACCCAGTACTTC | CASGGTDEETQYF
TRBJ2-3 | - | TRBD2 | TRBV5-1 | TGCGCCAGCAGCTTAAGCGGGAGGGCCATAGATACGCAGTATTTT | CASSLSGRAIDTQYF
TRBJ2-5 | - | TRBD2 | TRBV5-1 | TGCGCCAGCAGCTTGTTCTCGGGACTAGCACAACAAGAGACCCAGTACTTC | CASSLFSGLAQQETQYF
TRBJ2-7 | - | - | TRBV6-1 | TGTGCCAGCACTAGGGCCGCCTCCTACGAGCAGTACTTC | CASTRAASYEQYF
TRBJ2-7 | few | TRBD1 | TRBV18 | TGTGCCAGCTCACCGGAGGGACAGGGGTTATACGAGCAGTACTTC | CASSPEGQGLYEQYF
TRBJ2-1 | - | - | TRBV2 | TGTGCCAGCAAGGGGGGTAACCACAATGAGCAGTTCTTC | CASKGGNHNEQFF
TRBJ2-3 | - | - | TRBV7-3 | TGTGCCAGCAGCTTAACACGTTCTAGCACAGATACGCAGTATTTT | CASSLTRSSTDTQYF
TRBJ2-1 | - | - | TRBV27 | TGTGCCAGCACTGAAAGTCTCCTCGGGGTGCATGAGCAGTTCTTC | CASTESLLGVHEQFF
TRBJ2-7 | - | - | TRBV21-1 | TGTGCCAGCAGCAAAGACCCCTTCGACGGCCTTCACGAGCAGTACTTC | CASSKDPFDGLHEQYF
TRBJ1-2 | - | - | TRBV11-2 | TGTGCCGTAGGTTCCCTCCACTATGGCTACACCTTC | CAVGSLHYGYTF
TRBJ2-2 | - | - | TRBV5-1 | TGCGCCAGCAGCCCTCGCTTGGGCGCGATCACCGGGGAGCTGTTTTTT | CASSPRLGAITGELFF
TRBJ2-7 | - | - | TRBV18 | TGTGCCAGCTCACCACTGGCTAGTTCCTACGAGCAGTACTTC | CASSPLASSYEQYF
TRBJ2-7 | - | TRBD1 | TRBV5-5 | TGTGCCAGCAGCTCACAGGGGTACGAGCAGTACTTC | CASSSQGYEQYF
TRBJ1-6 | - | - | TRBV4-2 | TGTGCCAGCAGCCAAGAAGCCGGGAGGGATTCACCCCTCCACTTT | CASSQEAGRDSPLHF
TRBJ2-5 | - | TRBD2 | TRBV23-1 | TGCGCCAGCCCTCCCGCTAGCGGGAGGGCGAAGGAGACCCAGTACTTC | CASPPASGRAKETQYF
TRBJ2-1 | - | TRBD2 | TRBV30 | TGTGCCTGGATCCCAAGTTACGCGGGGAGGGTGTACAATGAGCAGTTCTTC | CAWIPSYAGRVYNEQFF
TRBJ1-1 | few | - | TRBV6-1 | TGTGCCAGCAGTGACAGGGCTGGTGAAGCTTTCTTT | CASSDRAGEAFF
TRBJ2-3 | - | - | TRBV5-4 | TGTGCCAGCAGCGCCGGGCAGTCATTTAGCACAGATACGCAGTATTTT | CASSAGQSFSTDTQYF
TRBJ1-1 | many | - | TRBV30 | TGTGCCTGGAGTGTACGGGGCAGGTTGAACACTGAAGCTTTCTTT | CAWSVRGRLNTEAFF
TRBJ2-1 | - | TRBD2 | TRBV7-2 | TGTGCCAGCAGCCGCCAGGGACTAGCGTCAAACAATGAGCAGTTCTTC | CASSRQGLASNNEQFF
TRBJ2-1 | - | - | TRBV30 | TGTGCCTGGAAGGACTCCCGGGGTCCCTATGAGCAGTTCTTC | CAWKDSRGPYEQFF